Shown below are 8 T cell receptor beta chains from a single sample sequenced in a study of PD-L1 blockade in urothelial cancer. Libraries were prepared by immunoSEQ multiplex PCR; TCRdb keeps only in-frame clonotypes and omits some of them. The profile covers approximately 52,000 clones, with roughly 80% appearing a single time and 3% to 4.5% taken by the ten largest. The source was PBMCs, collected around atezolizumab (anti-PD-L1) treatment. The receptors were gathered from a man between 65 and 85 years old with urothelial cancer.

The chain combines TRBV4-1 with TRBJ1-3, with TRBD1 matching 12 bases. Germline V CDR1 and CDR2: MGHRA, YSYEKL. V dropped 1 base and J dropped 0; count of bases not matched to a gene: 7. This CDR3 comprises 19 residues. The chain's CDR3 is CASSQAGTGGPSSGNTIYF. Here the CDR3 DNA reads TGCGCCAGCAGCCAAGCCGGGACAGGGGGCCCAAGCTCTGGAAACACCATATATTTT.

CDR3 sequence (DNA): TGCGCCAGCAGCCCCGGTTACGGCCAAGAGACCCAGTACTTC. This codes for CASSPGYGQETQYF. The chain employs TRBV4-1 and TRBJ2-5; D is uncertain. Germline V gives CDR1 MGHRA, CDR2 YSYEKL. The CDR3 has 14 amino acids. V was trimmed by 4 bases and J by 1 base, leaving 10 bases between them.

In nucleotides, the CDR3 is TGTGCCAGCAGCGACCAGGGGGCGGGGGTTGAAGAAGCTTTCTTT. Translating it yields CASSDQGAGVEEAFF. The gene calls are TRBV11-1 and TRBJ1-1; 8 positions agree with TRBD1. The CDR3 consists of 15 residues. The V and J ends lost 5 bases and 8 bases, in that order; junction bases with no gene match: 13. The germline V gene encodes CDR1 SGHAT and CDR2 FQDESV (reference sequence). The full variable domain, in which reference TRBV11-1 and TRBJ1-1 provide the parts outside the CDR3, is EAEVAQSPRYKITEKSQAVAFWCDPISGHATLYWYRQILGQGPELLVQFQDESVVDDSQLPKDRFSAERLKGVDSTLKIQPAELGDSAMYLCASSDQGAGVEEAFFGQGTRLTVV.

This clone was seen only once. The chain has TRBV9 and TRBJ2-6, with D possibly matching TRBD2 (6 bases). V was clipped by 4 bases and J by 4 bases, with 12 bases between them. Germline CDR1 and CDR2: SGDLS and YYNGEE. This CDR3 has 15 residues. In DNA form, the CDR3 reads TGTGCCAGCAGCTTCCCTAGCGCCGGGGCCAACGTCCTGACTTTC. Encoded protein: CASSFPSAGANVLTF.

This sequence joins TRBV10-3 and TRBJ1-3, with 9 bases lining up with TRBD1. Germline assignment: CDR1 ENHRY and CDR2 SYGVKD. J lost 4 bases, V lost 4 bases, and 2 bases had no gene match. There are 14 residues in the CDR3. CDR3 in DNA: TGTGCCATCAGTGGGACAGGGGCGGGAAACACCATATATTTT. Amino acids: CAISGTGAGNTIYF.

The V and J genes are TRBV5-4 and TRBJ2-7, with 7 bases aligning to TRBD2. The CDR3 covers 14 residues. Germline V lookup: CDR1 SGHNT, CDR2 YYREEE (reference sequence). The trim removed 3 bases at V and 3 bases at J, leaving 6 bases unmatched. The CDR3 coding sequence is TGTGCCAGCAGCTCCGGGACTACCCTCTACGAGCAGTACTTC. Residues: CASSSGTTLYEQYF.

This clone was observed a handful of times. V and J are TRBV6-5 and TRBJ1-1; perhaps TRBD1 as D (6 bases). This CDR3 is built from 14 residues. CDR1 and CDR2 (germline): MNHEY, SVGAGI. The V end was cut by 2 bases, the J end by 1 base, with 8 bases between. The chain's CDR3 is CASSYRTENTEAFF. The CDR3 coding sequence is TGTGCCAGCAGTTACCGGACAGAGAACACTGAAGCTTTCTTT.

This clone is a singleton in its sample. The rearrangement joins TRBV5-5 to TRBJ1-3; possible D gene TRBD1, 5 bases. V was clipped by 4 bases and J by 0 bases, with 11 bases between them. Looked up from germline, CDR1 is SGHKS and CDR2 is YYEKEE (reference sequence). This CDR3 has 15 residues. The CDR3 coding sequence is TGTGCCAGCAGCCGCAGGGATAGCTCTGGAAACACCATATATTTT. This translates into CASSRRDSSGNTIYF.